The rows below give T cell receptor beta chains drawn from one sample of a study of CD8+CD57+ T cells in acquired aplastic anemia. TCRdb redid the calling of the reads with MiXCR, one entry per CDR3 protein. The sample holds about 71,000 distinct CDR3 sequences, roughly half seen once. The sequencing input was sorted CD4+, CD8+, or CD8+CD57+ T cells (not recorded which) from PBMCs. These receptors were taken from a human donor in good health, serving as a control. The conserved cysteine and the conserved F or W are not part of the CDR3 here. The D gene is left open where the match is weak.

TRBV5-1	TRBJ2-1	TRBD2	ASSLGPPGAGGNYNEQF
TRBV29-1	TRBJ2-7	TRBD2	SVGGGLAGLHPDEQY
TRBV11-2	TRBJ2-7	TRBD1	ASSTGQGGEQY
TRBV20-1	TRBJ2-7	TRBD2	SAILAGGRYEQY
TRBV2	TRBJ2-7	TRBD2	ASSAWTSGVYEQY
TRBV10-3	TRBJ1-1	.	AISDRGGTEAF
TRBV29-1	TRBJ1-2	TRBD1	SVRTGVGYGYT
TRBV19	TRBJ1-2	.	ASSFRDGYT
TRBV20-1	TRBJ1-6	.	SAPTESNSPLH
TRBV9	TRBJ1-1	TRBD1	ASSVGDSNTEAF
TRBV10-3	TRBJ1-2	.	AISESRGAGYGYT
TRBV7-8	TRBJ2-3	.	ASTRDLVTDTQY
TRBV2	TRBJ1-2	.	ASSDSPDYGYT
TRBV7-2	TRBJ2-7	.	ASSFPGKSYEQY
TRBV6-1	TRBJ2-7	.	ASSEAEGASYEQY
TRBV7-6	TRBJ2-1	.	ASRGRDNEQF
TRBV18	TRBJ2-7	.	ASSDGTREQY
TRBV20-1	TRBJ1-5	.	SARQAQTIRRNQPQH
TRBV10-3	TRBJ2-7	.	ATAYVRDNEQY
TRBV5-1	TRBJ2-2	.	ASRRRTGELF
TRBV15	TRBJ1-2	.	ATSSGGFYGYT
TRBV29-1	TRBJ2-7	.	SVLPGVDEQY
TRBV5-1	TRBJ2-5	TRBD2	ASSLRLPAFSGGGETQY
TRBV7-9	TRBJ1-2	TRBD1	ASSFLGGTDYSYT
TRBV27	TRBJ2-7	TRBD2	ASCGSGLAGAYEQY
TRBV29-1	TRBJ2-7	.	SVERTAGFVNEQY
TRBV10-1	TRBJ1-2	.	ALGGMRANYGYT
TRBV11-2	TRBJ1-2	TRBD1	ASSLVYSGQGGTNHGYT
TRBV15	TRBJ2-5	.	ATSRGQGETQY
TRBV19	TRBJ1-2	.	ASSIQQGNYGYT
TRBV2	TRBJ1-4	.	ASSELWDNEKLF
TRBV6-2/TRBV6-3	TRBJ1-5	TRBD1	ASSYTGEGSQPQH
TRBV29-1	TRBJ1-1	.	SVEDEVDTEAF
TRBV12-3/TRBV12-4	TRBJ1-4	TRBD1	ASRRTGLNERLF
TRBV5-6	TRBJ2-1	TRBD1	ASSQGQGYNEQF
TRBV6-2/TRBV6-3	TRBJ1-2	.	ASSSVGSAGYT
TRBV10-3	TRBJ1-1	TRBD1	AISSGQGGTEAF
TRBV14	TRBJ2-5	.	ASSPQLEETQY
TRBV5-8	TRBJ1-2	.	ASSLGQTGGGYT
TRBV2	TRBJ1-1	TRBD1	ANGRDRNTEAF
TRBV19	TRBJ1-5	TRBD1	ASSGTGGAQPQH
TRBV12-3/TRBV12-4	TRBJ1-2	.	ASSFGADPIAPNYGYT
TRBV11-2	TRBJ2-2	.	ASSVDSYTGELF
TRBV15	TRBJ2-2	.	ATSRDQGGTGELF
TRBV7-9	TRBJ2-5	.	ASSLGGSVGETQY
TRBV29-1	TRBJ1-2	TRBD1	SVGGQSNYGYT
TRBV29-1	TRBJ2-7	.	SVEEWADAYEQY
TRBV7-9	TRBJ1-2	.	ASTGDRYGYT
TRBV29-1	TRBJ2-7	.	SALERQGSSSYEQY
TRBV2	TRBJ2-3	.	ASLGTHGTDTQY
TRBV18	TRBJ2-7	.	ASSRAGSASEQY
TRBV4-2	TRBJ1-4	.	ASSQATGSEANEELF
TRBV24-1	TRBJ1-2	.	AVSSGDASGYT
TRBV15	TRBJ2-1	.	ATSRDLAGEQF
TRBV15	TRBJ1-5	TRBD1	ATSEDRASQPQH
TRBV20-1	TRBJ1-2	TRBD1	SASVGTVNYGYT
TRBV14	TRBJ2-7	.	ASSPTTGNEQY